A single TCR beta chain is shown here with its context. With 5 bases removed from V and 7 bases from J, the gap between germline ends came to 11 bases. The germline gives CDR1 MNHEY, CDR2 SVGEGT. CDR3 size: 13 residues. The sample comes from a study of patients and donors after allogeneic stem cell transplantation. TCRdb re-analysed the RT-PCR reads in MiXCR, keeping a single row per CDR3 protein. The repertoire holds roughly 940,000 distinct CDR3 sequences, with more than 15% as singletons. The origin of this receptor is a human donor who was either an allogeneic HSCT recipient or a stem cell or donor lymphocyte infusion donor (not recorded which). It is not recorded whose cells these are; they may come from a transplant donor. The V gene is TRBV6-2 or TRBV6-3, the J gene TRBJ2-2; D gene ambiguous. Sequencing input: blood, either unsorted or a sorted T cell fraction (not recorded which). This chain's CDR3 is CASSPWTDGELFF. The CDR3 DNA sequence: TGTGCCAGCAGTCCCTGGACCGACGGGGAGCTGTTTTTT.